These 15 T cell receptor beta chains originate from one sample sequenced in a study of shared clonotypes between healthy human individuals. Generated by immunoSEQ multiplex PCR, the TCRdb table keeps only in-frame clones and is missing some. The sample shows roughly 450,000 clones, 75% to 85% of them seen only once. Specimen: PBMCs. The receptors originated from a woman in her thirties or forties in good health. Some clones in this sample may be carry-over from other donors' samples.

The chain is built from TRBV11-3 and TRBJ2-5; TRBD2 is a possible D gene (6 bases). The better agreement between TRBJ2-7 and the DNA end casts doubt on the J call. This CDR3 comprises 12 residues. Germline loops: CDR1 SGHNT, CDR2 YENEEA. The CDR3 reads CASSGVEHEQYF. CDR3 coding DNA: TGTGCCAGCTCGGGGGTCGAACACGAGCAGTACTTC.

The chain couples TRBV28 to TRBJ2-7; 7 nucleotides align to TRBD1. CDR1 is MDHEN and CDR2 is SYDVKM in the germline V gene. With V trimmed by 4 bases and J by 1 base, 7 bases remained unmatched. This CDR3 is built from 15 residues. The DNA for the CDR3 is TGTGCCAGCAGTTCCGAGCACAGGGGTTCCTACGAGCAGTACTTC. Residues: CASSSEHRGSYEQYF.

This sequence joins TRBV30 and TRBJ2-5; 11 bases are shared with TRBD2. Trimming cost V 2 bases and J 5 bases; bases outside gene matches: 7. Germline CDR1 and CDR2: GTSNPN and SVGIG (reference sequence). CDR3 size: 15 residues. Written as DNA, the CDR3 is TGTGCCTGGAGTCGACTAGCGGGAAGGCGGGAGACCCAGTACTTC. Its translation: CAWSRLAGRRETQYF.

This clone was counted a few times. This chain links TRBV27 with TRBJ1-4; maybe TRBD1 (5 bases). Deletions cut 6 bases from V and 8 bases from J, with 22 bases between. Germline V gene sequence: CDR1 MNHEY, CDR2 SMNVEV (reference sequence). The CDR3 contains 16 residues. The CDR3 DNA sequence: TGTGCCAGCAGCCCCCTGGGACCCCCGGACGGGGAAAAACTGTTTTTT. This translates into CASSPLGPPDGEKLFF. Looking up the rest from reference TRBV27 and TRBJ1-4 gives the full variable domain: EAQVTQNPRYLITVTGKKLTVTCSQNMNHEYMSWYRQDPGLGLRQIYYSMNVEVTDKGDVPEGYKVSRKEKRNFPLILESPSPNQTSLYFCASSPLGPPDGEKLFFGSGTQLSVL.

This chain connects TRBV7-9 to TRBJ2-1; 13 bases map to TRBD2. The CDR3 is 18 amino acids. Trimming cost V 2 bases and J 4 bases; bases outside gene matches: 8. CDR1 SEHNR and CDR2 FQNEAQ come from the germline V gene (reference sequence). CDR3 in DNA: TGTGCCAGCAGCTTAACGGGACTAGCGGGAAGGGGGTACAATGAGCAGTTCTTC. Protein sequence: CASSLTGLAGRGYNEQFF.

CDR3 nucleotides: TGCGCCAGCAGCCCCGCTAGCACAGATACGCAGTATTTT. Its translation is CASSPASTDTQYF. The V gene is TRBV5-1, the J gene TRBJ2-3; D gene uncertain. From germline, CDR1 is SGHRS and CDR2 YFSETQ. The CDR3 consists of 13 residues. Trimming stripped 4 bases from V and 0 bases from J, with 6 bases between.

V gene TRBV7-9 combines with J gene TRBJ2-1; D may be TRBD1 or TRBD2 (5 bases each). The germline V gene has CDR1 SEHNR and CDR2 FQNEAQ (reference sequence). V was pared by 5 bases and J by 3 bases, with 14 bases between. This CDR3 has 15 amino acids. CDR3 nucleotide sequence: TGTGCCAGCAGCCCTAGTGGGGGTCGCTACAATGAGCAGTTCTTC. This translates into CASSPSGGRYNEQFF.

V is TRBV7-9 and J is TRBJ2-7; D is unclear. V shed 5 bases and J shed 3 bases, with 8 bases lying between them. The CDR3 extends over 12 amino acids. Looked up from germline, CDR1 is SEHNR and CDR2 is FQNEAQ (reference sequence). CDR3 DNA sequence: TGTGCCAGCAGCCTACTCTTCTACGAGCAGTACTTC. Encoded protein: CASSLLFYEQYF.

The sample holds a few counts of this clone. The J gene is TRBJ2-1, the V gene TRBV5-1; 9 nucleotides align to TRBD1. Germline CDR1 and CDR2: SGHRS and YFSETQ. The CDR3 extends over 15 amino acids. J gave up 4 bases and V 4 bases, and 6 bases lay outside the gene matches. This chain's CDR3 is CASSLDRGDYNEQFF. For the CDR3, the DNA is TGCGCCAGCAGCCTGGACAGGGGCGATTACAATGAGCAGTTCTTC.

The rearrangement joins TRBV4-1 to TRBJ2-7, with 9 bases fitting TRBD1. V lost 3 bases to trimming and J lost 5 bases; unmatched junction nucleotides: 8. Germline V gene sequence: CDR1 MGHRA, CDR2 YSYEKL. The CDR3 loop spans 15 amino acids. CDR3 nucleotide sequence: TGCGCCAGCAGCCAGGGACAGGGCAATCCCCACGAGCAGTACTTC. This gives the protein CASSQGQGNPHEQYF.

With regard to this clone: Within the sample, other DNA sequences also encode this same CDR3. The CDR3 region has the DNA TGCGCCAGCAGCTCCGGGACAGCGAACACTGAAGCTTTCTTT. Protein sequence: CASSSGTANTEAFF. The chain joins TRBV5-1 to TRBJ1-1, with 7 positions matching TRBD1. The V segment lost 3 bases and the J segment 1 base; nucleotides outside the gene matches: 3. CDR3 length: 14 residues. Germline values: CDR1 SGHRS, CDR2 YFSETQ.

This chain joins TRBV11-2 and TRBJ2-7; TRBD2 agrees at 8 bases. CDR1 and CDR2 (germline): SGHAT, FQNNGV. The length of the CDR3 is 15 residues. The ends lost 5 bases at V and 0 bases at J; junction bases unmatched: 6. CDR3 region: CASSDPGTSSYEQYF. CDR3 in DNA: TGTGCCAGCAGCGACCCCGGGACTAGCTCCTACGAGCAGTACTTC.

The chain recombines TRBV4-3 with TRBJ2-2; D is unresolved. CDR3 length equals 15 residues. CDR1 and CDR2 (germline): LGHNA, YSLEER. V lost 4 bases, J lost 0 bases, and 9 bases lay in between. This chain's CDR3 is CASSPGRANTGELFF. CDR3 DNA sequence: TGCGCCAGCAGCCCTGGTCGGGCGAACACCGGGGAGCTGTTTTTT.

The V and J genes are TRBV2 and TRBJ1-1; weak D call: TRBD1 (5 bases). Trimming removed 10 bases at V and 5 bases at J, with 14 bases between. Germline V gene sequence: CDR1 SNHLY, CDR2 FYNNEI. This CDR3 region has 12 residues. Here the CDR3 reads CANWGGRTEAFF. DNA of the CDR3: TGTGCCAACTGGGGGGGTAGGACTGAAGCTTTCTTT.

The table lists this clone with a few counts. V and J are TRBV7-9 and TRBJ1-1, with 8 positions matching TRBD1. There are 12 residues in the CDR3. The V gene's germline CDR1 is SEHNR and CDR2 FQNEAQ (reference sequence). V lost 4 bases, J lost 8 bases, and 3 bases stayed unmatched. The CDR3 nucleotides are TGTGCCAGCAGCTCAGGGACAGGAGAAGCTTTCTTT. Protein sequence: CASSSGTGEAFF.